The clone carrying this T cell receptor beta chain showed up just a few times. In the original analysis: Amplification of reference gene primers was used by the study to estimate nucleated cell counts. Data came from immunoSEQ multiplex PCR; TCRdb stores just in-frame clones and leaves some out. That table supplies the V and J calls and clone size; D and trimming were determined from the DNA. The sample has about 380,000 clones, more than 75% seen once. This specimen belongs to a study of blood T cell repertoires in COVID-19. Those who participated ranged in age from roughly 18 to 95 years and resided in under 25 US areas. The CDR3 has 15 residues. Germline CDR1 is MNHEY and CDR2 is SMNVEV (reference sequence). With 6 bases clipped from V and 3 bases from J, the junction kept 8 bases outside the gene matches.

The chain combines TRBV27 with TRBJ1-2; 9 nucleotides match TRBD1. The source of this sequence is a woman aged 18-29 years who had recovered from COVID-19. The sequenced sample was PBMCs or T cells enriched from blood (not recorded which). The DNA of the CDR3 is TGTGCCAGCAGGGCGCCGGGACAGGGTGACTATGGCTACACCTTC. Encoded protein: CASRAPGQGDYGYTF.